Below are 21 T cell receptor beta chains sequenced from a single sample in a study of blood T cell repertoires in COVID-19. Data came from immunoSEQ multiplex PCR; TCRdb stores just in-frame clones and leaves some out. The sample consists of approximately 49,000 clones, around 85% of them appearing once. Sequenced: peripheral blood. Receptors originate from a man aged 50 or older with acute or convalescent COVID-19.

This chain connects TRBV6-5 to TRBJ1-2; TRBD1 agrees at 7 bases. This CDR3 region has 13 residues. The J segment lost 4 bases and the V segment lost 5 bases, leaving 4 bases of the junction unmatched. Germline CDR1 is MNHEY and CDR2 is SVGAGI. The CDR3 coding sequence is TGTGCCAGCAGTACCCGGGACAGCTATGGCTACACCTTC. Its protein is CASSTRDSYGYTF.

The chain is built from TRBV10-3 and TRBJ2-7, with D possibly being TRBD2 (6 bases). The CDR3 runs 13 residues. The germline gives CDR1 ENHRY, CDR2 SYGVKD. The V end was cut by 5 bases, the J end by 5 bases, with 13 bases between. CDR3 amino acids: CAISRDSQDEQYF. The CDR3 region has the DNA TGTGCCATCAGTCGGGACTCCCAAGACGAGCAGTACTTC.

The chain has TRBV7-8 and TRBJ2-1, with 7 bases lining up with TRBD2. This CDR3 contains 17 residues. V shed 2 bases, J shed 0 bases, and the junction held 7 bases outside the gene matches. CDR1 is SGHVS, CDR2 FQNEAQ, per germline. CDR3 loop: CASSLFSREFSYNEQFF. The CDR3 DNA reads TGTGCCAGCAGCTTATTCTCGCGGGAGTTCTCCTACAATGAGCAGTTCTTC.

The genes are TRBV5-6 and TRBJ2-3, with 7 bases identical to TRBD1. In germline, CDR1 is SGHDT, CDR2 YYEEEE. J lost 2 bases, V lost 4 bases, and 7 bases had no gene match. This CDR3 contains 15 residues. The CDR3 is CASSTRGIYTDTQYF. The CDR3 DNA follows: TGTGCCAGCAGCACCAGGGGGATCTACACAGATACGCAGTATTTT. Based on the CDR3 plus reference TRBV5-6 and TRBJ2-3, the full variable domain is DAGVTQSPTHLIKTRGQQVTLRCSPKSGHDTVSWYQQALGQGPQFIFQYYEEEERQRGNFPDRFSGHQFPNYSSELNVNALLLGDSALYLCASSTRGIYTDTQYFGPGTRLTVL.

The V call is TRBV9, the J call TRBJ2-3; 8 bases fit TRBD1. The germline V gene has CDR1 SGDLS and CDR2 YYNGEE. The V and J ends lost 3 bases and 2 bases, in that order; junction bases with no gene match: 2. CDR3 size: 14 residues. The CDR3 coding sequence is TGTGCCAGCAGCGCGACAGGGGACACAGATACGCAGTATTTT. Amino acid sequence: CASSATGDTDTQYF.

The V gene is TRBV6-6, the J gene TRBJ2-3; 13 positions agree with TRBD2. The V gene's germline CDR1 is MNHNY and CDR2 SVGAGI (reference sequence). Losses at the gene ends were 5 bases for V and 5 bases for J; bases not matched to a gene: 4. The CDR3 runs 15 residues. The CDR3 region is CASSRRLAGGDTQYF. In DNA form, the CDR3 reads TGTGCCAGCAGTCGAAGACTAGCGGGAGGAGATACGCAGTATTTT.

The DNA for the CDR3 is TGTGCCAGCAGCTTAGGAGAGGATACGCAGTATTTT. Amino acid sequence: CASSLGEDTQYF. The rearrangement links TRBV11-3 to TRBJ2-3; D gene uncertain. Trimming took off 1 base at V and 6 bases at J, with 5 bases between the two ends. The CDR3 totals 12 residues. Germline CDR1 and CDR2: SGHNT and YENEEA.

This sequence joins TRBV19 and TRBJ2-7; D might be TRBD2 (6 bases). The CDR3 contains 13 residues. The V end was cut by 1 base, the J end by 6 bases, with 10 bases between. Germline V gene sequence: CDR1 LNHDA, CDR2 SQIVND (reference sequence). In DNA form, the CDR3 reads TGTGCCAGTAGTATAGGGAAAGCGGGCGAGCAGTACTTC. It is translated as CASSIGKAGEQYF.

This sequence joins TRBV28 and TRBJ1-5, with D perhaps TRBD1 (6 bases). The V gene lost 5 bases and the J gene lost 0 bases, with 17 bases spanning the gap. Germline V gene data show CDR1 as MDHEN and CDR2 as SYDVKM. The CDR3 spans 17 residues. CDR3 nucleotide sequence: TGTGCCAGCAGTCTACCTTCGGGACATTTTAGCAATCAGCCCCAGCATTTT. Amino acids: CASSLPSGHFSNQPQHF.

Here the CDR3 DNA reads TGTGCCAGCTCACCACAGGGGTTCTACGAGCAGTACTTC. Translation gives CASSPQGFYEQYF. The gene calls are TRBV18 and TRBJ2-7; tentative D call: TRBD1 (5 bases). The V end was cut by 1 base, the J end by 3 bases, with 7 bases between. Germline CDR1 and CDR2: KGHSH and LQKENI. This CDR3 spans 13 amino acids.

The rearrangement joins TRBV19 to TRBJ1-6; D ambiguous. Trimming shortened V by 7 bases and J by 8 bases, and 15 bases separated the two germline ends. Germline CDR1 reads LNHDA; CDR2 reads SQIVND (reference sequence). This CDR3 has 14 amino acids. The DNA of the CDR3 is TGTGCCAGTAATCCGGGGTCGGGTGATTCACCCCTCCACTTT. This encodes CASNPGSGDSPLHF.

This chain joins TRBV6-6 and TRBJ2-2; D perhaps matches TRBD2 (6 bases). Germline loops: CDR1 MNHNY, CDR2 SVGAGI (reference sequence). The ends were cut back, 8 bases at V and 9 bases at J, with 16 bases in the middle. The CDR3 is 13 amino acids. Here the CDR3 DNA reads TGTGCCAGCCCGGGAGCAAATACCCGGGAGCTGTTTTTT. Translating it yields CASPGANTRELFF.

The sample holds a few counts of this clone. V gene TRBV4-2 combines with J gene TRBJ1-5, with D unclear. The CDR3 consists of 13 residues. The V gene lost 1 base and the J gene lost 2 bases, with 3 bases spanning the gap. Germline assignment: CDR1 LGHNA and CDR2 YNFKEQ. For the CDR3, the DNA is TGTGCCAGCAGCCAAGTAGGCAATCAGCCCCAGCATTTT. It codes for CASSQVGNQPQHF.

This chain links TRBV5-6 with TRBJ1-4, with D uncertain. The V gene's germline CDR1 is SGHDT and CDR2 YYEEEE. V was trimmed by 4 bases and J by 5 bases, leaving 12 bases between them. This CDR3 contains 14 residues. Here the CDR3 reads CASSPFAENEKLFF. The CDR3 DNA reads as TGTGCCAGCAGCCCATTCGCAGAAAATGAAAAACTGTTTTTT.

CDR3: CSVGFWATGAINTEAFF. The CDR3 coding sequence is TGCAGCGTTGGATTCTGGGCCACAGGGGCGATAAACACTGAAGCTTTCTTT. The chain joins TRBV29-1 to TRBJ1-1, with 7 bases that match TRBD1. V dropped 4 bases and J dropped 2; count of bases not matched to a gene: 16. Germline lookup yields CDR1 SQVTM and CDR2 ANQGSEA. This CDR3 is built from 17 residues.

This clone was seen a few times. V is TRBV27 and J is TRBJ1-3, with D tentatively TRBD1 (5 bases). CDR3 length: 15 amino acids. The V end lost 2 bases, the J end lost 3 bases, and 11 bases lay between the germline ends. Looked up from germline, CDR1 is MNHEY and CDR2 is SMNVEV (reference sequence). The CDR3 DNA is TGTGCCAGCAGTTTAAAGGGGTTTGATGGAAACACCATATATTTT. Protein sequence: CASSLKGFDGNTIYF.

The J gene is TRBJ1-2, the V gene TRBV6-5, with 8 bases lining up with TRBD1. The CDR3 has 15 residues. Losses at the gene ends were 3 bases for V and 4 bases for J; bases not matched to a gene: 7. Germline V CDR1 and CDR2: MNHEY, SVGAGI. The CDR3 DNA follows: TGTGCCAGCAGTTATGGGGCTGGACAGGGCTATGGCTACACCTTC. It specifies CASSYGAGQGYGYTF.

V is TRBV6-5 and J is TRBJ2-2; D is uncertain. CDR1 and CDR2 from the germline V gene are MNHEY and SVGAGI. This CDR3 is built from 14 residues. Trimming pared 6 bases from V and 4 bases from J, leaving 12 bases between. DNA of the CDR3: TGTGCCAGCAGGTCGAGTCGTGTCACCGGGGAGCTGTTTTTT. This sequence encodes CASRSSRVTGELFF.

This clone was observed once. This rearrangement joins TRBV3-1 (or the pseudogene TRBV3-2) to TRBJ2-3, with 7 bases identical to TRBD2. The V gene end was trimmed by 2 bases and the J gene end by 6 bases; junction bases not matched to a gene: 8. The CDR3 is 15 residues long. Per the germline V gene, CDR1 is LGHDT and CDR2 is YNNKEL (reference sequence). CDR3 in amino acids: CASSQIAGVADTQYF. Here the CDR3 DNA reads TGTGCCAGCAGCCAAATTGCGGGAGTGGCGGATACGCAGTATTTT.

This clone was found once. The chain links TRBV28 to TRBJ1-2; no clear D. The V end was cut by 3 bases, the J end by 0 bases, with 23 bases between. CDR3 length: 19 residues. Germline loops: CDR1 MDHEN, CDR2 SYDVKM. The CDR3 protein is CASSFLILVEVEANYGYTF. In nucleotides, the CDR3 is TGTGCCAGCAGTTTCCTGATCCTAGTTGAAGTCGAAGCTAACTATGGCTACACCTTC.

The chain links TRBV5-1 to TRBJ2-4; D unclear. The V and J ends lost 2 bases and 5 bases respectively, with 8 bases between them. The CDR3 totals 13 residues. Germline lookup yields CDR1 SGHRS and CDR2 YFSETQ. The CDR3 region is CASSLNSQNIQYF. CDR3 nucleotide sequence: TGCGCCAGCAGCTTAAACAGCCAAAACATTCAGTACTTC.